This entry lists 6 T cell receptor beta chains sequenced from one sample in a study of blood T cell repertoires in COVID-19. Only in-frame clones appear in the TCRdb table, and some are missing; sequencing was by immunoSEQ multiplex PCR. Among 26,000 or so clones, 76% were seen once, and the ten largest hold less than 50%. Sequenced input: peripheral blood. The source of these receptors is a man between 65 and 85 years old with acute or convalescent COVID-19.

Here the CDR3 DNA reads TGCGCCAGCAGCTTGGTGGGACAGGGGGCATACACTGAAGCTTTCTTT. Translating gives CASSLVGQGAYTEAFF. V is TRBV5-1 and J is TRBJ1-1; 12 nucleotides align to TRBD1. The V and J ends lost 0 bases and 3 bases, in that order; junction bases with no gene match: 3. Germline V lookup: CDR1 SGHRS, CDR2 YFSETQ. The CDR3 is made up of 16 amino acids.

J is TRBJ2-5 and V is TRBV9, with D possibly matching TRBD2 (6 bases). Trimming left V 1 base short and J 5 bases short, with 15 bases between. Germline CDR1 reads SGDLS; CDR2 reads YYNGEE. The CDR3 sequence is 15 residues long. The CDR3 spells CASSVISGSWETQYF. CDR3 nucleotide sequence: TGTGCCAGCAGCGTAATTTCCGGGAGCTGGGAGACCCAGTACTTC.

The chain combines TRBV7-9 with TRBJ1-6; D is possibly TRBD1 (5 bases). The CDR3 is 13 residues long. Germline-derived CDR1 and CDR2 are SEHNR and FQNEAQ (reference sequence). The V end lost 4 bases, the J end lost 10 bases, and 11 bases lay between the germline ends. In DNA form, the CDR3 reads TGTGCCAGCAGCTGGGGAGGGGACTCACCCCTCCACTTT. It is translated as CASSWGGDSPLHF.

This CDR3 is CASSRADKDGYTF. CDR3 DNA: TGTGCCAGTAGTAGGGCGGACAAGGATGGCTACACCTTC. The chain is built from TRBV19 and TRBJ1-2, with D tentatively TRBD1 (5 bases). This CDR3 is 13 amino acids long. The V gene lost 4 bases and the J gene lost 6 bases, with 12 bases spanning the gap. The V gene's germline CDR1 is LNHDA and CDR2 SQIVND (reference sequence).

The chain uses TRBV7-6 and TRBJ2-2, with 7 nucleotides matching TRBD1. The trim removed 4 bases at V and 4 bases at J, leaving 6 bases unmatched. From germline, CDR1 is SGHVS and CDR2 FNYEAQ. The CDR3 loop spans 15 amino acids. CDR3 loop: CASSSSGQSTGELFF. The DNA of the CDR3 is TGTGCCAGCAGCTCCTCGGGACAGAGCACCGGGGAGCTGTTTTTT. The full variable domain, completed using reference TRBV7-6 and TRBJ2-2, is GAGVSQSPRYKVTKRGQDVALRCDPISGHVSLYWYRQALGQGPEFLTYFNYEAQQDKSGLPNDRFSAERPEGSISTLTIQRTEQRDSAMYRCASSSSGQSTGELFFGEGSRLTVL.

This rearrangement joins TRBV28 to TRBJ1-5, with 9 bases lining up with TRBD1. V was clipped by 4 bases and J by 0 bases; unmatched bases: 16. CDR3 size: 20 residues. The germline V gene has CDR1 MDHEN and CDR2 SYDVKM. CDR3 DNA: TGTGCCAGCAGTTCTCCCTGGACAGGGGCCCGAAGCTATAGCAATCAGCCCCAGCATTTT. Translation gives CASSSPWTGARSYSNQPQHF.